One and the same sample provided the 30 T cell receptor beta chains below, sequenced in a study of T cells expressing NK-cell markers. Using the 5' RACE reads, TCRdb records one entry per CDR3 protein without DNA. The sample shows roughly 430,000 distinct CDR3 sequences, and roughly 8% sits with its ten largest clones. Sequenced material: blood T cells: a sorted CD56 or NKG2C T cell subset, CD4+ or CD8+ T cells, or bulk PBMC T cells (not recorded which). These receptors originate from a woman between 18 and 69 years old in good health.

The CDR3 is CASSSHIEQFF. The chain joins TRBV27 to TRBJ2-1. CDR3 length: 11 amino acids. CDR1 is MNHEY and CDR2 is SMNVEV in the germline V gene (reference sequence).

This CDR3 is CAWSDGTEYQETQYF. V is TRBV30 and J is TRBJ2-5; the TCRdb call, TRBD1, lacks DNA for checking. Per germline, CDR1 GTSNPN and CDR2 SVGIG (reference sequence). The CDR3 runs 15 residues.

The chain has TRBV5-1 and TRBJ1-1; TCRdb calls TRBD1, which cannot be checked without DNA. This CDR3 spans 13 amino acids. Germline V gene sequence: CDR1 SGHRS, CDR2 YFSETQ. The CDR3 region is CASSFRMGGEAFF.

This chain joins TRBV12-3 or TRBV12-4 and TRBJ2-1; TCRdb's assignment of TRBD1 cannot be checked, as there is no DNA. The length of the CDR3 is 15 residues. CDR3 amino acids: CASSLATGKYNEQFF.

CDR3 sequence: CATSRVPSGVQYF. The chain links TRBV15 to TRBJ2-5; TCRdb gives TRBD2 as the D gene, but with no DNA this cannot be confirmed. The CDR3 is 13 amino acids. Germline V lookup: CDR1 LNHNV, CDR2 YYDKDF (reference sequence).

The V gene is TRBV12-3 or TRBV12-4, the J gene TRBJ1-5; TCRdb names TRBD1, which stays unverified in the absence of DNA. The CDR3 contains 16 residues. CDR3 residues: CASTQGGGYSNQPQHF.

The V gene is TRBV12-3 or TRBV12-4, the J gene TRBJ2-4; the TRBD2 assignment by TCRdb is unverifiable without DNA. The CDR3 has 17 residues. CDR3 sequence reads: CASSPTLAGGPGSIQYF.

J is TRBJ2-3 and V is TRBV7-2. CDR3 size: 15 residues. Germline V gives CDR1 SGHTA, CDR2 FQGNSA. CDR3 protein: CASSLSGLAGDTQYF.

The chain joins TRBV12-3 or TRBV12-4 to TRBJ2-2; TCRdb returns TRBD2, unconfirmable since there is no DNA. The CDR3 contains 19 residues. CDR3: CASSLLLAGGPWDTGELFF.

This chain links TRBV7-6 with TRBJ2-1; the D gene TCRdb calls, TRBD1, cannot be checked with no DNA. Per the germline V gene, CDR1 is SGHVS and CDR2 is FNYEAQ. The CDR3 totals 11 residues. The CDR3 loop is CASSQGTEQFF.

This chain joins TRBV12-3 or TRBV12-4 and TRBJ2-3. CDR3 length: 15 amino acids. CDR3 protein: CASSDPRLGTDTQYF.

This rearrangement joins TRBV5-1 to TRBJ2-1; TCRdb calls TRBD1, which cannot be checked without DNA. This CDR3 is built from 12 residues. CDR1 is SGHRS, CDR2 YFSETQ, per germline. The CDR3: CASSYPRDEQFF.

V and J are TRBV5-1 and TRBJ2-5. The CDR3 is 12 residues long. Germline CDR1 and CDR2: SGHRS and YFSETQ. The CDR3 loop reads CASSFGQETQYF.

J is TRBJ2-7 and V is TRBV12-3 or TRBV12-4; as DNA is missing, the TRBD1 call by TCRdb cannot be tested. The CDR3 spans 12 residues. The CDR3 region is CASGQGGYEQYF.

V and J are TRBV11-2 and TRBJ2-1; TCRdb gives TRBD2 as the D gene, but with no DNA this cannot be confirmed. Germline V lookup: CDR1 SGHAT, CDR2 FQNNGV. The CDR3 consists of 15 residues. CDR3 residues: CASSFAGGTGYEQFF.

The chain joins TRBV2 to TRBJ1-1; TCRdb proposes TRBD1, but this gene call is untestable without DNA. The CDR3 is 13 residues long. Germline V lookup: CDR1 SNHLY, CDR2 FYNNEI. The CDR3 sequence: CASSPDRTWEAFF.

V gene TRBV29-1 combines with J gene TRBJ1-2; TCRdb outputs TRBD1, but without DNA this stays unchecked. CDR3 length: 13 residues. Per germline, CDR1 SQVTM and CDR2 ANQGSEA. The CDR3 loop is CSVDRQGRLGYTF.

This chain links TRBV5-1 with TRBJ1-4. The length of the CDR3 is 14 residues. CDR1 is SGHRS and CDR2 is YFSETQ in the germline V gene. The CDR3 loop is CASSLRSLGEKLFF.

The chain links TRBV29-1 to TRBJ2-7; the TCRdb call, TRBD2, lacks DNA for checking. The germline V gene has CDR1 SQVTM and CDR2 ANQGSEA. The length of the CDR3 is 15 residues. CDR3 sequence: CSVGRLEGRNYEQYF.

The chain employs TRBV10-3 and TRBJ1-6; the TRBD1 assignment by TCRdb is unverifiable without DNA. Germline V lookup: CDR1 ENHRY, CDR2 SYGVKD. This CDR3 has 17 amino acids. This CDR3 is CAISARDRSSYNSPLHF.

The J gene is TRBJ2-5, the V gene TRBV15; TCRdb designates TRBD1, a call that cannot be tested without DNA. From germline, CDR1 is LNHNV and CDR2 YYDKDF (reference sequence). The CDR3 runs to 12 residues. This CDR3 reads CATSRADRGQYF.

The V gene is TRBV30, the J gene TRBJ1-6. The CDR3 totals 13 residues. From germline, CDR1 is GTSNPN and CDR2 SVGIG (reference sequence). CDR3 protein: CAWGEGYNSPLHF.

The chain has TRBV28 and TRBJ2-5. From germline, CDR1 is MDHEN and CDR2 SYDVKM. The CDR3 consists of 14 residues. The CDR3: CASTLEGFQETQYF.

This chain connects TRBV20-1 to TRBJ1-4; TCRdb gives TRBD1 as the D gene, but with no DNA this cannot be confirmed. CDR1 is DFQATT and CDR2 is SNEGSKA in the germline V gene (reference sequence). The CDR3 covers 13 residues. The CDR3 spells CSARDRINEKLFF.

This sequence joins TRBV5-5 and TRBJ2-1; TCRdb indicates TRBD2, and absent DNA this call remains unverified. Germline V gives CDR1 SGHKS, CDR2 YYEKEE (reference sequence). CDR3 length: 16 residues. CDR3 amino acids: CASSLRTSGRWNEQFF.

CDR3: CASSQGGRTDTQYF. This chain joins TRBV4-3 and TRBJ2-3. CDR1 is LGHNA, CDR2 YSLEER, per germline. CDR3 length: 14 residues.

The chain links TRBV19 to TRBJ1-6. This CDR3 has 15 residues. Germline loops: CDR1 LNHDA, CDR2 SQIVND (reference sequence). The CDR3 here is CASKRDGTSDSPLHF.

This chain joins TRBV25-1 and TRBJ1-6. The CDR3 has 14 amino acids. The germline V gene encodes CDR1 MGHDK and CDR2 SYGVNS. CDR3 sequence: CASRDSFGGSPLHF.

The chain couples TRBV12-3 or TRBV12-4 to TRBJ2-1. This CDR3 is 16 amino acids long. CDR3 in amino acids: CASSYLIGQPYNEQFF.

This chain links TRBV12-3 or TRBV12-4 with TRBJ2-3; TCRdb gives TRBD2 as the D gene, but with no DNA this cannot be confirmed. This CDR3 has 14 residues. Here the CDR3 reads CASSRLAGTDTQYF.